This T cell receptor beta chain was sequenced during a study of cytomegalovirus exposure and HLA in healthy donors. V lost 1 base and J 4 bases, leaving 20 bases between the germline ends. In germline, CDR1 is MGHRA, CDR2 YSYEKL. The CDR3 consists of 17 residues. Repertoires were generated with immunoSEQ multiplex PCR, while TCRdb's copy carries only in-frame clones and drops some. The sample shows almost 200,000 clones, around 80% of them seen only once. This sequence was found in a woman between 25 and 40 years old in good health and CMV-seronegative. Sequenced: PBMCs. The chain carries TRBV4-1 and TRBJ2-7; unclear D gene. The CDR3 region has the DNA TGCGCCAGCAGCCAAGGAGTTTCTATCAATTCGAAATACGAGCAGTACTTC. It encodes CASSQGVSINSKYEQYF.